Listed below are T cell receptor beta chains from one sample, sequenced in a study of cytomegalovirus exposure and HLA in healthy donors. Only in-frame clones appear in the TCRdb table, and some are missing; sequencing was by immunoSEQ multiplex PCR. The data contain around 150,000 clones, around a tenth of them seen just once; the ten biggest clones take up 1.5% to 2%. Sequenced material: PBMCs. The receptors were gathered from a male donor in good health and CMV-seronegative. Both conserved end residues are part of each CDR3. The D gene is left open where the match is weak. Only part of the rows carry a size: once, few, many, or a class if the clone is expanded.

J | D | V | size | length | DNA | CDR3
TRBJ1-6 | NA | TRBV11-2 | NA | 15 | TGTGCCAGCAGCTTAGCGGCGGGGAACAATTCACCCCTCCACTTT | CASSLAAGNNSPLHF
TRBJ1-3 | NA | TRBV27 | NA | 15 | TGTGCCAGCAGTTTTTCCAGAAACTCTGGAAACACCATATATTTT | CASSFSRNSGNTIYF
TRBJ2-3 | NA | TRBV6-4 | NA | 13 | TGTGCCAGCGCCCCGAGGTCCACAGATACGCAGTATTTT | CASAPRSTDTQYF
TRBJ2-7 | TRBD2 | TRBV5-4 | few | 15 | TGTGCCAGCAGCTTGGGACTAGCGGGAGTCATCGAGCAGTACTTC | CASSLGLAGVIEQYF
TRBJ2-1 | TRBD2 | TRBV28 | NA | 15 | TGTGCCAGCAGTCCACCCACCGGGACTAGCACCAAGCAGTTCTTC | CASSPPTGTSTKQFF
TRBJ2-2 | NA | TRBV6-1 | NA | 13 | TGTGCCAGCAGCTCAGCGAACACCGGGGAGCTGTTTTTT | CASSSANTGELFF
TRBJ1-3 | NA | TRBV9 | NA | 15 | TGTGCCAGCAGCGTAGTAGGAGGTTCTGGAAACACCATATATTTT | CASSVVGGSGNTIYF
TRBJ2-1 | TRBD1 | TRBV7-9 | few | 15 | TGTGCCAGCAGCTTTAGGACAGGGGCGGGCAATGAGCAGTTCTTC | CASSFRTGAGNEQFF
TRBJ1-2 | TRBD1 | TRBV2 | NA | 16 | TGTGCCAGCAGTGAGGGGACAGGGAGAGGAAGCTATGGCTACACCTTC | CASSEGTGRGSYGYTF
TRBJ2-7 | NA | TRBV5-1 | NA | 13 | TGCGCCAGCAGCTTGGGCACTAGCAACGAGCAGTACTTC | CASSLGTSNEQYF
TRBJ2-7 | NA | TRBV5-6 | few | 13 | TGTGCCAGCAGCTTCGGGTCCTCCTACGAGCAGTACTTC | CASSFGSSYEQYF
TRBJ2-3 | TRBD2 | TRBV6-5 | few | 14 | TGTGCCAGCAGAGGGACTAGCGACACAGATACGCAGTATTTT | CASRGTSDTDTQYF
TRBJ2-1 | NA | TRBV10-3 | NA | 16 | TGTGCCATCAGTGAGTCGACTCGACTAGTAGGGGATGAGCAGTTCTTC | CAISESTRLVGDEQFF
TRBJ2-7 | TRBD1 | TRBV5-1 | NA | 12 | TGCGCCAGCGGGACAGGGGGCGACGAGCAGTACTTC | CASGTGGDEQYF
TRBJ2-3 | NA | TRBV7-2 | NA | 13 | TGTGCCAGTCGGAGATTTAGCACAGATACGCAGTATTTT | CASRRFSTDTQYF
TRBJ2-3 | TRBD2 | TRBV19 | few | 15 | TGTGCCAGTTCCCGACTAGCGGGGGTGGTCGATACGCAGTATTTT | CASSRLAGVVDTQYF
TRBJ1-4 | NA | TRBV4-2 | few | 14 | TGTGCCAGCAGCCAGGGACAAACTCATGAAAAACTGTTTTTT | CASSQGQTHEKLFF
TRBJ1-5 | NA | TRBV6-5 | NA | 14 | TGTGCCAGCAGTTACCAGGTGACCGGTCAGCCCCAGCATTTT | CASSYQVTGQPQHF
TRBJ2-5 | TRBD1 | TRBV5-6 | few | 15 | TGTGCCAGCAGCTTGGCCGGGACAGACGGAGAGACCCAGTACTTC | CASSLAGTDGETQYF
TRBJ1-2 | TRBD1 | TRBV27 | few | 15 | TGTGCCAGCAGATCCTTAGGGACAGGGAACTATGGCTACACCTTC | CASRSLGTGNYGYTF
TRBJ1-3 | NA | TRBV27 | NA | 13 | TGTGCCAGCAGTTTCAGGTCTGGAAACACCATATATTTT | CASSFRSGNTIYF
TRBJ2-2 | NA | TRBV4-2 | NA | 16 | TGTGCCAGCAGCCAAGCTTACGGGATGGGGTTCGGGGAGCTGTTTTTT | CASSQAYGMGFGELFF
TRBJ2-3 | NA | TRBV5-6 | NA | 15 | TGTGCCAGCAGCCCCGGACTGAGGTCGTCAGATACGCAGTATTTT | CASSPGLRSSDTQYF
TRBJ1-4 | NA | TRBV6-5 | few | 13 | TGTGCCAGCAGTTTGGGGAGAGGGGAAAAACTGTTTTTT | CASSLGRGEKLFF
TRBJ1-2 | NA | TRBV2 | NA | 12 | TGTGCCAGCAGTGAAACAGCCTATGGCTACACCTTC | CASSETAYGYTF
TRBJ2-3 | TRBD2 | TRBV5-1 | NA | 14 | TGCGCCAGCAGTAGCGGGACTGGGACAGATACGCAGTATTTT | CASSSGTGTDTQYF
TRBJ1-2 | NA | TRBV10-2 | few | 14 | TGCGCCAGCAGTGAGATAGGGGATAACTATGGCTACACCTTC | CASSEIGDNYGYTF
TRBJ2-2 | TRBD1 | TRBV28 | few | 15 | TGTGCCACTTTTCGCGGGACAGGGAACACCGGGGAGCTGTTTTTT | CATFRGTGNTGELFF
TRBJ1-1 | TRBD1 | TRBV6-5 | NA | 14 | TGTGCCAGCAGGGGACAGGTTACGAACACTGAAGCTTTCTTT | CASRGQVTNTEAFF
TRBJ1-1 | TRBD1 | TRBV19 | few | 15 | TGTGCCAGTACGGGGGACAGGCTGTCGGACACTGAAGCTTTCTTT | CASTGDRLSDTEAFF
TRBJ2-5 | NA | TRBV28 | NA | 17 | TGTGCCAGCAGTTCGTTCGAACAGGTCTTCGGCAATGGGGCCCAGTACTTC | CASSSFEQVFGNGAQYF
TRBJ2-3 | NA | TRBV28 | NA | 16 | TGTGCCAGCAGTTCCTACAAACAGGGTTCGCCAGATACGCAGTATTTT | CASSSYKQGSPDTQYF
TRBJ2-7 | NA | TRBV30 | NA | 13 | TGTGCCTGGAGTGTATCCAGCTCCTACGAGCAGTACTTC | CAWSVSSSYEQYF
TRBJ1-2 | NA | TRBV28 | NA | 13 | TGTGCCAGCAGTTTAAGACAAAGGAATGGCTACACCTTC | CASSLRQRNGYTF
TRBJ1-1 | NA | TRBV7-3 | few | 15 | TGTGCCAGCAGCTCCGAGGGCTCGTGGAACACTGAAGCTTTCTTT | CASSSEGSWNTEAFF
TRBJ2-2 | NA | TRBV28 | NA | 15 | TGTGCCAGCAGTTCCAGGGGCTCCAACACCGGGGAGCTGTTTTTT | CASSSRGSNTGELFF
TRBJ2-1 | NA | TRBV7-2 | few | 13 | TGTGCCAGCAGCACCCGACTAGTTGGTGAGCAGTTCTTC | CASSTRLVGEQFF
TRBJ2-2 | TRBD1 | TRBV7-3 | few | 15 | TGTGCCAGCAGCAGACAGGGGGCGGACACCGGGGAGCTGTTTTTT | CASSRQGADTGELFF
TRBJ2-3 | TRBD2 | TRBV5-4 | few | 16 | TGTGCCAGCAGCTTACTAGCGGTAACTAGCACAGATACGCAGTATTTT | CASSLLAVTSTDTQYF
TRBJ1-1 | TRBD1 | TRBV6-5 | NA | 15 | TGTGCCAGCCAAAAAAGTACAGGGGCAGGTACTGAAGCTTTCTTT | CASQKSTGAGTEAFF
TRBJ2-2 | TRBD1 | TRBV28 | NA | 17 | TGTGCCAGCAGCTTCTTCCGTCAGGGGGCTACCACCGGGGAGCTGTTTTTT | CASSFFRQGATTGELFF
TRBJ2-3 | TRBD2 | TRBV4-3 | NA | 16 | TGCGCCAGCAGCCAAGCGGCGGGAGGGCCGTCCGATACGCAGTATTTT | CASSQAAGGPSDTQYF